This T cell receptor beta chain was profiled in a study of T cell responses to AZD1222 COVID-19 vaccine. Regarding the study as a whole: Spike-specific TCR breadth and depth both grew after two AZD1222 doses. Baseline seropositivity occurred in only a handful of AZD1222 recipients. Donors in the cohort were predominantly white British and more often female, and clonal diversity was possibly underestimated.

Only in-frame clones appear in the TCRdb table, and some are missing; sequencing was by immunoSEQ multiplex PCR. The profile covers roughly 150,000 clones, with approximately 94% appearing a single time and roughly 5% taken by the ten largest. CDR3 length: 15 amino acids. Trimming pared 5 bases from V and 7 bases from J, leaving 21 bases between. Germline V gene sequence: CDR1 SGHAT, CDR2 FQNNGV. A note on this clone: Its antigen is currently unknown.

V usage is TRBV11-2 and J usage is TRBJ2-7, with D tentatively TRBD2 (7 bases). The origin of this receptor is an adult who received the AZD1222 COVID-19 vaccine. Sequenced here: peripheral blood, sampled 28 days after the second AZD1222 dose. CDR3 sequence reads: CASSRLFLGGPEQYF. CDR3 DNA sequence: TGTGCCAGCAGCCGCTTGTTTCTGGGGGGGCCGGAGCAGTACTTC.